These T cell receptor beta chains were read from a single sample in a study of blood T cell repertoires in COVID-19. Clones were sequenced by immunoSEQ multiplex PCR, and TCRdb holds only the in-frame ones, with some missing. The sample has around 400,000 clones; roughly nine tenths are singletons. Sequenced input: PBMCs or T cells enriched from blood (not recorded which). These receptors were obtained from a woman aged 25 to 39 who had recovered from COVID-19. The CDR3 runs from the conserved cysteine through the conserved F or W. A D gene is named only where the DNA matches it firmly. Clone size is stated in some rows and not others, as once, few, many or a class when expanded.

d_gene	v_gene	j_gene	abundance	CDR3nt	CDR3aa
TRBD1	TRBV19	TRBJ1-1	NA	TGTGCCAGTAGTATCTGGGGACAGGGGGGGAACACTGAAGCTTTCTTT	CASSIWGQGGNTEAFF
NA	TRBV6-1	TRBJ2-7	NA	TGTGCCAGCAGTGAATACGGGAGCTCCTACGAGCAGTACTTC	CASSEYGSSYEQYF
NA	TRBV7-9	TRBJ1-4	few	TGTGCCAGCAGCTTAATCCGGGCCGGGGGAGAAAAACTGTTTTTT	CASSLIRAGGEKLFF
TRBD1	TRBV19	TRBJ1-1	NA	TGTGCCAGTAGTTCCCAGGACAGGGTAGGCACTGAAGCTTTCTTT	CASSSQDRVGTEAFF
NA	TRBV11-2	TRBJ1-3	NA	TGTGCCAGCAGCTTAGTAGGGGCTGGAAACACCATATATTTT	CASSLVGAGNTIYF
NA	TRBV4-1	TRBJ2-2	NA	TGCGCCAGCAGCTTAACAGGCGGCACCGGGGAGCTGTTTTTT	CASSLTGGTGELFF
NA	TRBV5-8	TRBJ1-3	many	TGTGCCAGCACCCCGGTAGACATATTCGGAAACACCATATATTTT	CASTPVDIFGNTIYF
TRBD1	TRBV18	TRBJ1-1	NA	TGTGCCAGCTCACGGCTAGGACAGGGGAGCACTGAAGCTTTCTTT	CASSRLGQGSTEAFF
NA	TRBV15	TRBJ2-7	NA	TGTGCCACCAGCCCAGAGAGGCTAGCGAGATACGAGCAGTACTTC	CATSPERLARYEQYF
TRBD1	TRBV30	TRBJ1-6	NA	TGTGCCTGGAGTGTTTGGACAGGGACTACTGATAAGGATTCACCCCTCCACTTT	CAWSVWTGTTDKDSPLHF
TRBD1	TRBV4-1	TRBJ2-1	NA	TGCGCCAGCAGCCAGACAGGGGGGGGGTCCTACAATGAGCAGTTCTTC	CASSQTGGGSYNEQFF
NA	TRBV12-3/TRBV12-4	TRBJ1-2	NA	TGTGCCAGCAGTACCCTCGGGGGCTACACCTTC	CASSTLGGYTF
NA	TRBV4-3	TRBJ1-6	once	TGCGCCAGCAGCCCCAGCACAGATATTTATAATTCACCCCTCCACTTT	CASSPSTDIYNSPLHF
NA	TRBV19	TRBJ1-2	NA	TGTGCCAGCAATATAAGACAGTCAGCTCTCTATGGCTACACCTTC	CASNIRQSALYGYTF
TRBD1	TRBV7-3	TRBJ1-2	once	TGTGCCAGCAGCTCACAGGGGTCCGGAGGCTACACCTTC	CASSSQGSGGYTF
NA	TRBV2	TRBJ1-1	NA	TGTGCCAGCAGTGAGAACTCACAGGGGAACACTGAAGCTTTCTTT	CASSENSQGNTEAFF
TRBD1	TRBV12-3/TRBV12-4	TRBJ1-2	NA	TGTGCCAGCACCTTAGGGGGCCCTGGCTACACCTTC	CASTLGGPGYTF
NA	TRBV2	TRBJ2-3	NA	TGTGCCAGCAACTCGGCGGAGGGGGATACGCAGTATTTT	CASNSAEGDTQYF
TRBD1	TRBV7-2	TRBJ1-1	NA	TGTGCCAGCAGCCCCCGACAGGGTATGAGTGAAGCTTTCTTT	CASSPRQGMSEAFF
NA	TRBV4-2	TRBJ2-7	NA	TGTGCCAGCAGCCAAGATCGGACAGAGGCCTACGAGCAGTACTTC	CASSQDRTEAYEQYF
NA	TRBV7-7	TRBJ2-1	NA	TGTGCTAGCAGCCCAGGGGGGGCAGGGACAGGCAATGAGCAGTTCTTC	CASSPGGAGTGNEQFF
NA	TRBV11-2	TRBJ2-3	NA	TGTGCCAGCAGCAGAGCTACGATGACAGATACGCAGTATTTT	CASSRATMTDTQYF